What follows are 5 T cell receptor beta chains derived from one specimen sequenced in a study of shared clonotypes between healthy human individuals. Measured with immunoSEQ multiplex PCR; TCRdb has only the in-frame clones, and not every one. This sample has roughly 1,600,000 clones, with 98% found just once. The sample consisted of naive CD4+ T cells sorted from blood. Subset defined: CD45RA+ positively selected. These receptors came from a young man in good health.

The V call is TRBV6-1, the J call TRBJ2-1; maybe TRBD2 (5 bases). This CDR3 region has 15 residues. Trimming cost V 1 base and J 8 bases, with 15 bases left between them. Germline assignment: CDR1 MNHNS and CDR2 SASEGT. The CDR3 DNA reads TGTGCCAGCAGTGAAGGGGAGACCAGGTTATATGAGCAGTTCTTC. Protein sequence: CASSEGETRLYEQFF.

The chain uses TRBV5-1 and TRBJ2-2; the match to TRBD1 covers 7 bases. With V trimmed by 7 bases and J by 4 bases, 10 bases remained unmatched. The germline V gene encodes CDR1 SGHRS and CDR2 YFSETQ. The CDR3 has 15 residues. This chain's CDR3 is CASSIPPGGTGELFF. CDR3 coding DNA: TGCGCCAGCTCCATTCCGCCAGGGGGCACCGGGGAGCTGTTTTTT.

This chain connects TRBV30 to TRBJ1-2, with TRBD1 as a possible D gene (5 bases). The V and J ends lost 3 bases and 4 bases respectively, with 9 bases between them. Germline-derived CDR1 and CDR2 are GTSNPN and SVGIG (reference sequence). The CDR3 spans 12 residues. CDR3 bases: TGTGCCTGGAGCAGGGAGACCTATGGCTACACCTTC. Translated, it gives CAWSRETYGYTF.

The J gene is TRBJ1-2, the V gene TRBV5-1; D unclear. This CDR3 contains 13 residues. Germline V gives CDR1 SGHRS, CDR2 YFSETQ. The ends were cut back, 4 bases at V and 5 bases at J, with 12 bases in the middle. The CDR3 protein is CASSGRNGYGYTF. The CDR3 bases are TGCGCCAGCAGCGGGAGGAACGGATATGGCTACACCTTC.

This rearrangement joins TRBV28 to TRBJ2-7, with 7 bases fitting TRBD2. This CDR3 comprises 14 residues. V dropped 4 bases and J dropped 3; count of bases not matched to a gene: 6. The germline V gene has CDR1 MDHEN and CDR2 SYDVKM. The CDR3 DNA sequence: TGTGCCAGCAGTTACCTCGGGACTAACTACGAGCAGTACTTC. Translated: CASSYLGTNYEQYF.